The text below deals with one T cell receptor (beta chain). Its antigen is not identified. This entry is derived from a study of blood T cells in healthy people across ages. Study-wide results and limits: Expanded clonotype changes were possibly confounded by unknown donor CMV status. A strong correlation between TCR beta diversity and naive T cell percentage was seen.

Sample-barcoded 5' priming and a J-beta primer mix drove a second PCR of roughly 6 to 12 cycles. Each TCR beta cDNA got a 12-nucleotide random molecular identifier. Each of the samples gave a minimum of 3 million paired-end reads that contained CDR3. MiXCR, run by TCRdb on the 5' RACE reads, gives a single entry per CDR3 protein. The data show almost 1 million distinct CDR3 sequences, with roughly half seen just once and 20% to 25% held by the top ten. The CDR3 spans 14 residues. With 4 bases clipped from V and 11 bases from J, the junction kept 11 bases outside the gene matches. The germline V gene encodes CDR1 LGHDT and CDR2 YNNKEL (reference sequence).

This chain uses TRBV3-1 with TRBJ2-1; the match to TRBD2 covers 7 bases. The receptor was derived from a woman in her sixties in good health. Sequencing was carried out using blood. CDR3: CASSREGTSDKQFF. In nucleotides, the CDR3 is TGTGCCAGCAGCCGGGAGGGAACTTCTGATAAGCAGTTCTTC.